This TCR beta chain was profiled in a study of cytomegalovirus exposure and HLA in healthy donors. Study findings and constraints: The study had only CMV serostatus as immune exposure information. Later on, a genetic analysis was performed. It linked a missense variant in DCLRE1C with V- and J-gene trimming of TCR beta.

About this clone: The antigen is undetermined.

13 Jbeta primers and 60 Vbeta primers were used for the PCR. Only in-frame clones appear in the TCRdb table, and some are missing; sequencing was by immunoSEQ multiplex PCR. This table holds 100,000 to 150,000 clones, over 60% found once. Looked up from germline, CDR1 is MDHEN and CDR2 is SYDVKM. This CDR3 comprises 15 residues. The receptor comes from a human donor in good health. Sequenced material: PBMCs. The J gene is TRBJ2-5, the V gene TRBV28; 8 nucleotides match TRBD2. The tail of the sequence fits TRBJ2-7 better, so the J call may be wrong. CDR3 protein: CASSSRISGAYEQYF. The CDR3 DNA reads as TGTGCCAGCAGTTCCCGCATTAGCGGGGCCTACGAGCAGTACTTC.